This TCR beta chain was captured by sequencing in a study of vaccination effects on CD4 cells after COVID-19. Study information: Post-vaccine sampling took place a median of 72 days after the second dose.

Under the ViraFEST assay, PBMC were stimulated with viral peptide pools so that antigen-specific CD4+ T cells expanded. Sequencing was performed afterwards. Cells that had been cultured for 10 days were the source of isolated CD4+ T cells. Participants each got two BNT162b2 or mRNA-1273 vaccine doses. In the vaccine recipients, nucleocapsid antibodies were negative and there was no prior SARS-CoV-2 infection. Roughly 2.1 million PBMC were seeded per well and grown in the presence of approximately 9.5 IU/ml IL-2 and about 10 ug/ml peptides. Cells had half their medium changed to IL-2 medium on days 3 and 7. Produced via immunoSEQ multiplex PCR; TCRdb's table is partial and in-frame only. The table records 30,000 to 40,000 clones, roughly two thirds of them present only once. CDR3 size: 19 residues. V was shortened by 0 bases and J by 1 base, with 21 bases between the two germline ends. CDR1 is LGHNA, CDR2 YNFKEQ, per germline.

Worth noting for this clone: Its antigen is unidentified.

The gene calls are TRBV4-2 and TRBJ1-1; TRBD1 might be the D (6 bases). Material: CD4+ T cells from PBMCs cultured with HCoV-229E spike peptides, obtained after COVID-19 vaccination. The sequence derives from a human donor who received a COVID-19 vaccine. The CDR3: CASSQDLVVYGGRNTEAFF. For the CDR3, the DNA is TGTGCCAGCAGCCAAGATCTCGTAGTTTACGGGGGCAGGAACACTGAAGCTTTCTTT.